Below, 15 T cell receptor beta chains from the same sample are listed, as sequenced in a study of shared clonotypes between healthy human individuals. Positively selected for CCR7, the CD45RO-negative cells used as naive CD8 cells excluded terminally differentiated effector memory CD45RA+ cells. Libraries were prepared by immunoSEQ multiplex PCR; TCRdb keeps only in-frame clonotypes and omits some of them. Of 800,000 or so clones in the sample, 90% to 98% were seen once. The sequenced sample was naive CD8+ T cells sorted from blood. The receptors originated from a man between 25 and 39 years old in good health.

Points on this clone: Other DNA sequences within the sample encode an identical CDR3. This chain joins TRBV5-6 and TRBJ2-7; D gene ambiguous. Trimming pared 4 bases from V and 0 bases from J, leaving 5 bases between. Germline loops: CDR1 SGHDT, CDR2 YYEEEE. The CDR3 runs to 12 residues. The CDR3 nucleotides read TGTGCCAGCAGCCTCAGCTCCTACGAGCAGTACTTC. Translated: CASSLSSYEQYF.

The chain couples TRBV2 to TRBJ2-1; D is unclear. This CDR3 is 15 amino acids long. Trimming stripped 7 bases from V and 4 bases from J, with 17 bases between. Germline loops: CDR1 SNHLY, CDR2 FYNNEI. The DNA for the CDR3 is TGTGCCAGCATCAGTGAATTAACCGGTTACAATGAGCAGTTCTTC. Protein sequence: CASISELTGYNEQFF.

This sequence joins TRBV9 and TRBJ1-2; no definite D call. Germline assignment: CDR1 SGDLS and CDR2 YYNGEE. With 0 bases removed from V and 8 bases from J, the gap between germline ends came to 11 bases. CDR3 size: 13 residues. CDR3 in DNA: TGTGCCAGCAGCGTAGAAGTAGGGAAAGGCTACACCTTC. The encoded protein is CASSVEVGKGYTF.

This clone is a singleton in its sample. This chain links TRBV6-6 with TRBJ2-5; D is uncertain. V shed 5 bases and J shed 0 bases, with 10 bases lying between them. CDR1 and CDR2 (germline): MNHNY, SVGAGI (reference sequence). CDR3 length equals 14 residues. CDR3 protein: CASSKWQNQETQYF. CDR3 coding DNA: TGTGCCAGCAGTAAGTGGCAGAACCAAGAGACCCAGTACTTC.

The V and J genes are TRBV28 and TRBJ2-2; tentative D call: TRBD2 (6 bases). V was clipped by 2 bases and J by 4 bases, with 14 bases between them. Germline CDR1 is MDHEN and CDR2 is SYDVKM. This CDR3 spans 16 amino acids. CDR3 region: CASSLLTSFGTGELFF. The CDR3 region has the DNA TGTGCCAGCAGTTTACTCACTAGCTTCGGCACCGGGGAGCTGTTTTTT.

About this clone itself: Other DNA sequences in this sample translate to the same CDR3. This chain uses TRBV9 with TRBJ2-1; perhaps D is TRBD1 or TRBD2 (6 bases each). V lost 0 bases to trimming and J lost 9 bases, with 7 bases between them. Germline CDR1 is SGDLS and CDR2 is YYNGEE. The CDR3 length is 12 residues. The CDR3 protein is CASSVEGGEQFF. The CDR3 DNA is TGTGCCAGCAGCGTAGAGGGGGGTGAGCAGTTCTTC.

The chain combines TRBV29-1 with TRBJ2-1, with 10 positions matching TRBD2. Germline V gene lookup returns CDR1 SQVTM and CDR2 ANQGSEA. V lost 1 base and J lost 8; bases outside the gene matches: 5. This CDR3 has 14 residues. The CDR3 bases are TGCAGCGTTGAAGCTAGCGGGAGAGAGGATGAGCAGTTCTTC. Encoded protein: CSVEASGREDEQFF.

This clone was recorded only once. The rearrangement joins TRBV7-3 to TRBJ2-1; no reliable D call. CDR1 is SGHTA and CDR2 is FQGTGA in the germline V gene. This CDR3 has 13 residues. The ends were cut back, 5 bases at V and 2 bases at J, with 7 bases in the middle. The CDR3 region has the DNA TGTGCCAGCAGCACCGAGACCTACAATGAGCAGTTCTTC. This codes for CASSTETYNEQFF.

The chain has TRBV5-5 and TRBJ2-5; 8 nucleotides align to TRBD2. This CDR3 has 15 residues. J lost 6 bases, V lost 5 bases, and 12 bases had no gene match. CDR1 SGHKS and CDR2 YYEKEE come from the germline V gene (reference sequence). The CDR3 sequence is CASRRDLGGGQTQYF. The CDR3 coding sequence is TGTGCCAGCAGACGAGATCTGGGCGGGGGGCAGACCCAGTACTTC.

CDR3 in amino acids: CASSLGVSTGELFF. CDR3 nucleotide sequence: TGTGCCAGCAGCTTAGGGGTCTCCACCGGGGAGCTGTTTTTT. The chain employs TRBV7-8 and TRBJ2-2, with D unresolved. The germline V gene has CDR1 SGHVS and CDR2 FQNEAQ. V lost 1 base, J lost 4 bases, and 7 bases lay in between. The CDR3 covers 14 residues.

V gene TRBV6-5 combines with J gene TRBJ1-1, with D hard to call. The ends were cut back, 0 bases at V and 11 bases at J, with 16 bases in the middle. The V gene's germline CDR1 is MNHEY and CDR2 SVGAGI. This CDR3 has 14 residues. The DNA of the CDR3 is TGTGCCAGCAGTTACTCGGCGGGCGCTCGTGTGGCTTTCTTT. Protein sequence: CASSYSAGARVAFF.

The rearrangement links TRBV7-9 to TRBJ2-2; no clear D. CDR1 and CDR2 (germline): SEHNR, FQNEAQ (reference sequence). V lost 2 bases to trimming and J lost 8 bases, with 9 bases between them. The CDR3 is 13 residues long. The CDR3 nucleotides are TGTGCCAGCAGCTTAAGTCAGGCGGGGGAGCTGTTTTTT. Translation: CASSLSQAGELFF.

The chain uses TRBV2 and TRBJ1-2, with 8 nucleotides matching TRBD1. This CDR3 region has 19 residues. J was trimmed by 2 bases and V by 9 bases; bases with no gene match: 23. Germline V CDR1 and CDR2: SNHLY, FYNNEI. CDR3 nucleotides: TGTGCCAGAGACGCCGCCGTAGGAATCGGACAGGGATCGAACTATGGCTACACCTTC. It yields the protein CARDAAVGIGQGSNYGYTF.

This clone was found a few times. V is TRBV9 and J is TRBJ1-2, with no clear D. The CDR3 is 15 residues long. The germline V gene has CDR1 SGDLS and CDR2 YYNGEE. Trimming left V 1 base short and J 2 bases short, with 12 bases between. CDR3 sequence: CASSVSRLGNYGYTF. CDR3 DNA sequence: TGTGCCAGCAGCGTATCCAGGCTGGGAAACTATGGCTACACCTTC.

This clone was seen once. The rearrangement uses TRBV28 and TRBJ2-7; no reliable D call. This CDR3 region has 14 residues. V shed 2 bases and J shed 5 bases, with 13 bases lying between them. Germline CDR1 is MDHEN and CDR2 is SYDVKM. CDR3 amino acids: CASSLVQTPHEQYF. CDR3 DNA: TGTGCCAGCAGTTTAGTACAAACCCCCCACGAGCAGTACTTC.